This T cell receptor beta chain originates from a study of blood T cell repertoires in COVID-19. Across the whole study: The analysed material was cDNA or gDNA that came from T cells, B-cell-depleted T cells, or PBMCs.

This clone was seen a handful of times. The CDR3 extends over 13 amino acids. V lost 3 bases to trimming and J lost 6 bases, with 11 bases between them. Germline CDR1 SGHTA, CDR2 FQGNSA. The data were produced by immunoSEQ multiplex PCR, yet TCRdb's version contains in-frame clones alone and is incomplete. The sample lists 200,000 to 250,000 clones, more than 75% occurring once. V and J are TRBV7-2 and TRBJ1-1; D not certain. The sample consisted of peripheral blood. This sequence originates from a woman aged 80 or older with COVID-19, enrolled during active disease. In nucleotides, the CDR3 is TGTGCCAGCAGCTTCACGGGTAGCGCTGAAGCTTTCTTT. Protein: CASSFTGSAEAFF.